This T cell receptor (beta chain) was sequenced for a study of Ad26.COV2.S vaccination and SARS-CoV-2 variants. Study-wide results and limits: Responses of T cells in total may have been underestimated by the TCR breadth and depth analyses. Those who received the vaccine showed greater spike-specific TCR breadth than those given placebo. Post-vaccination spike-specific CD8+ and CD4+ T cell responses reportedly had substantial breadth.

TCRdb's table, derived via immunoSEQ multiplex PCR, lists solely in-frame clones and lacks some. Among around 350,000 clones listed, about 92% were seen once. This clone came up a few times. Its target is not known. CDR3 length: 17 residues. The germline V gene encodes CDR1 KGHDR and CDR2 SFDVKD. The V gene lost 3 bases and the J gene lost 4 bases, with 15 bases spanning the gap. The chain carries TRBV24-1 and TRBJ1-6, with D maybe TRBD1 (6 bases). This TCR was recovered from a human donor who had recovered from COVID-19. The sequenced sample was peripheral blood, obtained after recovery from COVID-19. Written as DNA, the CDR3 is TGTGCCACCAGTGATCCTGGACAGAATTCTTATAATTCACCCCTCCACTTT. This codes for CATSDPGQNSYNSPLHF.